The subject of this entry is one T cell receptor beta chain. No antigen is known for it. The data were obtained in a study of OX40 agonist ivuxolimab in advanced cancers. Whole-study context: The mean age was about 57 years, ranging from about 20 to 85, with about four fifths of participants male. A partial response was reached by three patients: one with hepatocellular carcinoma and two with cutaneous melanoma. Study results and limitations: Among the lowest peripheral clonal expansion occurred in 0.1-3.0 mg/kg partial responders.

Germline V gene lookup returns CDR1 MNHNS and CDR2 SASEGT. V was cut by 8 bases and J by 10 bases, with 17 bases left in between. There are 13 residues in the CDR3. The repertoire was sequenced with immunoSEQ multiplex PCR; TCRdb's copy has only in-frame clones and lacks some. The repertoire holds about 82,000 clones, with around 78% as singletons. Autoimmune disease history or systemic immunosuppression meant exclusion. The clonotype was recovered from an adult with an advanced solid tumor such as melanoma, head and neck, liver or kidney cancer. The starting material was CD4+ or CD8+ T cells sorted from blood, obtained in a trial of the OX40 agonist ivuxolimab. The chain joins TRBV6-1 to TRBJ2-2; either TRBD1 or TRBD2 may fit D (5 bases each). For the CDR3, the DNA is TGTGCCAGCGGTATACTCCTAGGGACGGAGCTGTTTTTT. As protein: CASGILLGTELFF.